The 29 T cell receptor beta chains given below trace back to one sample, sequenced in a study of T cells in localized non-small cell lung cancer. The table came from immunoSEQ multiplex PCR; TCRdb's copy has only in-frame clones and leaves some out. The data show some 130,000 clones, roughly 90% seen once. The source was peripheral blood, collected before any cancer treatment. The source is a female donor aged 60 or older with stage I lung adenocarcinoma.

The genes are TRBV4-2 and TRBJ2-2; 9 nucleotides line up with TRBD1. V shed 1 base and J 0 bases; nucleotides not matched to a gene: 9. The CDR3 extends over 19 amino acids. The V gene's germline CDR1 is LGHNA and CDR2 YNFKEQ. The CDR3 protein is CASSQAGGQGLSNTGELFF. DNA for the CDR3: TGTGCCAGCAGCCAAGCGGGGGGACAGGGCCTTTCGAACACCGGGGAGCTGTTTTTT.

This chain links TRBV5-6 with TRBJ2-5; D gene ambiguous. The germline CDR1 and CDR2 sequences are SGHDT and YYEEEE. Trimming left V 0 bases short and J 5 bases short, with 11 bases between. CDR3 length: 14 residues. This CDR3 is CASSLVIPGETQYF. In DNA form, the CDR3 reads TGTGCCAGCAGCTTGGTAATCCCCGGGGAGACCCAGTACTTC. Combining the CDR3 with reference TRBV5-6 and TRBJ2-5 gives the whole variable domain DAGVTQSPTHLIKTRGQQVTLRCSPKSGHDTVSWYQQALGQGPQFIFQYYEEEERQRGNFPDRFSGHQFPNYSSELNVNALLLGDSALYLCASSLVIPGETQYFGPGTRLLVL.

Written as DNA, the CDR3 is TGTGCCAGTAGCCATCTTGGCACCGGGGAGCTGTTTTTT. Translated, it gives CASSHLGTGELFF. The genes are TRBV19 and TRBJ2-2; no reliable D call. The germline V and J ends were trimmed by 6 bases and 4 bases, with 9 bases remaining between them. Germline V gives CDR1 LNHDA, CDR2 SQIVND (reference sequence). The CDR3 consists of 13 residues.

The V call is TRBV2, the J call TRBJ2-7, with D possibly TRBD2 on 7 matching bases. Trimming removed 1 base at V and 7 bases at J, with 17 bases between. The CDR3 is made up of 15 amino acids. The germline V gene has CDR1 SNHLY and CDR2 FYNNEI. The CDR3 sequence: CASSEGFGGLGEQYF. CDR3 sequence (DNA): TGTGCCAGCAGTGAAGGGTTCGGGGGGCTGGGGGAGCAGTACTTC.

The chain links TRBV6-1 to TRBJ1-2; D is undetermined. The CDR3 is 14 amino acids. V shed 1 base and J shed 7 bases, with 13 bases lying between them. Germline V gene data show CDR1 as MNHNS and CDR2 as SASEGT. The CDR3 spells CASSEVERVGGYTF. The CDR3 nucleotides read TGTGCCAGCAGTGAAGTGGAAAGGGTGGGTGGCTACACCTTC.

This chain's CDR3 is CATSSQGLAGGFEQFF. The CDR3 DNA is TGTGCCACCAGCAGTCAGGGACTAGCGGGAGGGTTTGAGCAGTTCTTC. V usage is TRBV15 and J usage is TRBJ2-1; TRBD2 matches 16 bases. This CDR3 region has 16 residues. Germline-derived CDR1 and CDR2 are LNHNV and YYDKDF (reference sequence). V was pared by 3 bases and J by 9 bases, with 5 bases of the junction left unmatched.

Here the CDR3 reads CASSFTLGYEQYF. CDR3 sequence (DNA): TGTGCCAGCAGCTTCACCCTTGGGTACGAGCAGTACTTC. The J gene is TRBJ2-7, the V gene TRBV7-2; D call uncertain. The germline CDR1 and CDR2 sequences are SGHTA and FQGNSA. This CDR3 comprises 13 residues. Trimming shortened V by 3 bases and J by 4 bases, and 10 bases separated the two germline ends.

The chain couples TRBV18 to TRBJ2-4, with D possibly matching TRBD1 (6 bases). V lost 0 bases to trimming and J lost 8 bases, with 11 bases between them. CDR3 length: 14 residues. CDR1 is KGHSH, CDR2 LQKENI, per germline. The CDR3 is CASSPPGTRDIQYF. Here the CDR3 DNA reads TGTGCCAGCTCACCACCGGGGACAAGAGACATTCAGTACTTC.

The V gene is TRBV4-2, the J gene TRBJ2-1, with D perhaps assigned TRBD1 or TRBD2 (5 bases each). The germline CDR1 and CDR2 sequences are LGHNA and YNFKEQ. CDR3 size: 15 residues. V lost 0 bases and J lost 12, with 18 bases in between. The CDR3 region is CASSQDNNPGQLQFF. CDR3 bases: TGTGCCAGCAGCCAAGATAACAATCCGGGGCAGCTGCAGTTCTTC.

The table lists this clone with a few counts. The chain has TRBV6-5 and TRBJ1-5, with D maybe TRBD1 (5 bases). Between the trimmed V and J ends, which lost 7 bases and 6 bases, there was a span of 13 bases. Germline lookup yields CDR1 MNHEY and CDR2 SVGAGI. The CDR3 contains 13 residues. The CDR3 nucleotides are TGTGCCAGCAAGTCCGGGGGAGGTCAGCCCCAGCATTTT. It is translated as CASKSGGGQPQHF.

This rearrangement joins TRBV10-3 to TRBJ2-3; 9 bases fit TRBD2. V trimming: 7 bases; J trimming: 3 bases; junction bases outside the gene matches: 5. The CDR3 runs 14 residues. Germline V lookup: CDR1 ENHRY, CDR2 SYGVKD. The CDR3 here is CAITSGNRTDTQYF. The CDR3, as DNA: TGTGCCATCACTAGCGGGAATCGTACAGATACGCAGTATTTT.

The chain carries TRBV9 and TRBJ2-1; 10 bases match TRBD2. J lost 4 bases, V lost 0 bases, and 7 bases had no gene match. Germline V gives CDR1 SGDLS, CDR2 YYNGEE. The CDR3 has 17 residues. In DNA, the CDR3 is TGTGCCAGCAGCGTAGATGCTAGCGGGGGCCTATACAATGAGCAGTTCTTC. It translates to CASSVDASGGLYNEQFF.

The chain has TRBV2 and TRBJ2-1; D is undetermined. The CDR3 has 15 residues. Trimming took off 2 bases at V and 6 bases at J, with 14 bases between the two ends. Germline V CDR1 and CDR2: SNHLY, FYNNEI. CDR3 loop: CASSERSSPFNEQFF. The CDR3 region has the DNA TGTGCCAGCAGTGAACGCTCTTCGCCCTTCAATGAGCAGTTCTTC.

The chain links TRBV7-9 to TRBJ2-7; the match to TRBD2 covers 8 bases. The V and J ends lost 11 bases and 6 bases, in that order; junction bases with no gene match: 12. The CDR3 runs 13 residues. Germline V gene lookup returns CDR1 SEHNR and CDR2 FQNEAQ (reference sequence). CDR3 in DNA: TGTGCCGGGAAAGCGGGACGGGAGGGCGAGCAGTACTTC. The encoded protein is CAGKAGREGEQYF.

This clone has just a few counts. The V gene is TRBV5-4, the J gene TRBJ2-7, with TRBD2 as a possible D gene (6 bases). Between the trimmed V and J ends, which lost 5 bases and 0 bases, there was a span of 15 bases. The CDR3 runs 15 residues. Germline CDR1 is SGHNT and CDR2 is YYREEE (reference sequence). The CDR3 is CASSYGGTSSYEQYF. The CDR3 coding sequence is TGTGCCAGCAGTTACGGGGGTACAAGCTCCTACGAGCAGTACTTC. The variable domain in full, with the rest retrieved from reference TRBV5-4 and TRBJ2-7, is ETGVTQSPTHLIKTRGQQVTLRCSSQSGHNTVSWYQQALGQGPQFIFQYYREEENGRGNFPPRFSGLQFPNYSSELNVNALELDDSALYLCASSYGGTSSYEQYFGPGTRLTVT.

This CDR3 is CASRGLGEQYF. CDR3 nucleotide sequence: TGTGCCAGCAGAGGCCTCGGCGAGCAGTACTTC. This chain joins TRBV25-1 and TRBJ2-7; D unresolved. Germline loops: CDR1 MGHDK, CDR2 SYGVNS. Trimming shortened V by 6 bases and J by 6 bases, and 9 bases separated the two germline ends. This CDR3 comprises 11 residues.

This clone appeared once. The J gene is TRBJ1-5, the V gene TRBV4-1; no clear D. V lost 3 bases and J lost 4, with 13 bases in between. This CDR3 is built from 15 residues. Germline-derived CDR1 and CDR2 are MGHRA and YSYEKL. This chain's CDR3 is CASSQSGTGNQPQHF. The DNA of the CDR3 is TGCGCCAGCAGCCAGTCGGGAACGGGTAATCAGCCCCAGCATTTT.

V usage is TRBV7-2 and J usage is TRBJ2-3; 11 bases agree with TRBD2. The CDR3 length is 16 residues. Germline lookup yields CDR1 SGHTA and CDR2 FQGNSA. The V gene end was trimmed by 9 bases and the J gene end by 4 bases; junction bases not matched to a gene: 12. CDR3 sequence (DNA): TGTGCCAGTAGGAAAACTAGCGGGAGTATCCCAGATACGCAGTATTTT. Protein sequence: CASRKTSGSIPDTQYF.

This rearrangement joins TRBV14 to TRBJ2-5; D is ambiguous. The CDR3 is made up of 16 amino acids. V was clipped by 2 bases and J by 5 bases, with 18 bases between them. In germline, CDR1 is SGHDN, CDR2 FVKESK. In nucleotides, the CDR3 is TGTGCCAGCAGCCAACACCTCGGAACTATCCCTGAGACCCAGTACTTC. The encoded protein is CASSQHLGTIPETQYF.

This chain's CDR3 is CASSTRQGNPGGYTF. The CDR3 coding sequence is TGTGCCAGCAGCACGAGACAGGGAAATCCGGGAGGCTACACCTTC. This sequence joins TRBV5-4 and TRBJ1-2, with TRBD1 matching 7 bases. V gave up 4 bases and J gave up 8 bases; unmatched junction bases: 14. This CDR3 has 15 residues. Germline CDR1 is SGHNT and CDR2 is YYREEE (reference sequence).

CDR3 residues: CASRSAGARTEAFF. Written as DNA, the CDR3 is TGTGCCAGCAGATCCGCAGGGGCGAGGACTGAAGCTTTCTTT. J is TRBJ1-1 and V is TRBV6-5; tentative D call: TRBD1 (6 bases). Germline V gives CDR1 MNHEY, CDR2 SVGAGI. The CDR3 consists of 14 residues. The V gene lost 6 bases and the J gene lost 5 bases, with 16 bases spanning the gap.

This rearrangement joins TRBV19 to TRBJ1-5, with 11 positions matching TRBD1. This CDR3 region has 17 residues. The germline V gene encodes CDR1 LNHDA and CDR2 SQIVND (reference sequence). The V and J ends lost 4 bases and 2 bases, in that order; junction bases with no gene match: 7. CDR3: CASSKDRGRFGNQPQHF. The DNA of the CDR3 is TGTGCCAGTAGTAAGGACAGGGGGCGTTTTGGCAATCAGCCCCAGCATTTT.

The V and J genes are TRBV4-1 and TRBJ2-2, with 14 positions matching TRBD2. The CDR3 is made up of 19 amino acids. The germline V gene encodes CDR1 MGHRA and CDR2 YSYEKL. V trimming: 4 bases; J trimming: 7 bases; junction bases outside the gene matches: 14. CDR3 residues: CASSPILTSGRARDGELFF. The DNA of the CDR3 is TGCGCCAGCAGCCCCATCTTGACTAGCGGGAGGGCCCGGGACGGGGAGCTGTTTTTT.

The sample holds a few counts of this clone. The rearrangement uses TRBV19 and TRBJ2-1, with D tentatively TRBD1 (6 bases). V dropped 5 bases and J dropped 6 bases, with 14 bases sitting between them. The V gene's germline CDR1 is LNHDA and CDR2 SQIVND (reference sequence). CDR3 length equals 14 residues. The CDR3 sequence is CASSVAIRGNEQFF. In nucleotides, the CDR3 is TGTGCCAGTAGTGTCGCTATCAGGGGCAATGAGCAGTTCTTC. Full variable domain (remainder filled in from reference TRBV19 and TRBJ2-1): DGGITQSPKYLFRKEGQNVTLSCEQNLNHDAMYWYRQDPGQGLRLIYYSQIVNDFQKGDIAEGYSVSREKKESFPLTVTSAQKNPTAFYLCASSVAIRGNEQFFGPGTRLTVL.

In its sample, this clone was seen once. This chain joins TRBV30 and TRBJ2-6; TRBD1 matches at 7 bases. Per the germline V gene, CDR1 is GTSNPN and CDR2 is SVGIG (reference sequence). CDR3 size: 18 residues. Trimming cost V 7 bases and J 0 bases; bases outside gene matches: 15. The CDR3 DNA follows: TGTGCCTACTCGACAGGGACCTTTGCCCTCTCTGGGGCCAACGTCCTGACTTTC. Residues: CAYSTGTFALSGANVLTF.

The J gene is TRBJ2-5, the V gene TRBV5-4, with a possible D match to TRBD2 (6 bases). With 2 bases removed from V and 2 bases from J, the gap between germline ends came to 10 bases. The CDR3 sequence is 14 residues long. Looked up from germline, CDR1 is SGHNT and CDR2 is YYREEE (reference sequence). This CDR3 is CASSFSGTQETQYF. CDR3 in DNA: TGTGCCAGCAGCTTCTCCGGGACTCAAGAGACCCAGTACTTC.

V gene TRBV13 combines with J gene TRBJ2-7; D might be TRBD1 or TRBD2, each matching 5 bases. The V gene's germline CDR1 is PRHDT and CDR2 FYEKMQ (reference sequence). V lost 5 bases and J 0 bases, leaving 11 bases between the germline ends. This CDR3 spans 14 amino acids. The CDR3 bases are TGTGCCAGCAGCCTCGGGGACGGCTCCTACGAGCAGTACTTC. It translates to CASSLGDGSYEQYF.

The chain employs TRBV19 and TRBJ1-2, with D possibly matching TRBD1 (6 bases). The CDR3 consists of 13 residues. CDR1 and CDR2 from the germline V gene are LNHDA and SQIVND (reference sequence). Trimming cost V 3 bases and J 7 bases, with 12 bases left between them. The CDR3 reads CASSIPGASGYTF. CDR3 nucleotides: TGTGCCAGTAGTATCCCAGGGGCTAGTGGCTACACCTTC.

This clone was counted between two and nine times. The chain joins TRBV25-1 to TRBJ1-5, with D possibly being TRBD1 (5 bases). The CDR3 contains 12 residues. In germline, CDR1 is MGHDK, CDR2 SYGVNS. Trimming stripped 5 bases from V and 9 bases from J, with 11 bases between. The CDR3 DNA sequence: TGTGCCAGCAGTTCCCAGGGCTGGCCCCAGCATTTT. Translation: CASSSQGWPQHF. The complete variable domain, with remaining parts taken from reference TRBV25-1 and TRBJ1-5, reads EADIYQTPRYLVIGTGKKITLECSQTMGHDKMYWYQQDPGMELHLIHYSYGVNSTEKGDLSSESTVSRIRTEHFPLTLESARPSHTSQYLCASSSQGWPQHFGDGTRLSIL.